This TCR beta chain originates from a study of T cells after posttransplantation cyclophosphamide. Sampled 1 year posttransplant, controls received myeloablative marrow transplants, methotrexate and a calcineurin inhibitor. TCRdb's table, derived via immunoSEQ multiplex PCR, lists solely in-frame clones and lacks some. This table has about 21,000 clones, 65% to 90% appearing once. The clonotype comes from a female patient younger than 45 who received an allogeneic stem cell transplant from an unrelated donor, was CMV-positive, and had acute and chronic GVHD. The graft donor may account for some of the T cells. Sample: PBMCs, taken around 350 days after allogeneic stem cell transplant with calcineurin inhibitor and methotrexate.

CDR3 loop: CASSMESWRALNTEAFF. The CDR3 DNA reads TGTGCCAGTAGTATGGAGTCCTGGCGGGCCCTGAACACTGAAGCTTTCTTT. V gene TRBV19 combines with J gene TRBJ1-1, with no clear D. This CDR3 contains 17 residues. Per germline, CDR1 LNHDA and CDR2 SQIVND (reference sequence). With 3 bases removed from V and 0 bases from J, the gap between germline ends came to 17 bases.